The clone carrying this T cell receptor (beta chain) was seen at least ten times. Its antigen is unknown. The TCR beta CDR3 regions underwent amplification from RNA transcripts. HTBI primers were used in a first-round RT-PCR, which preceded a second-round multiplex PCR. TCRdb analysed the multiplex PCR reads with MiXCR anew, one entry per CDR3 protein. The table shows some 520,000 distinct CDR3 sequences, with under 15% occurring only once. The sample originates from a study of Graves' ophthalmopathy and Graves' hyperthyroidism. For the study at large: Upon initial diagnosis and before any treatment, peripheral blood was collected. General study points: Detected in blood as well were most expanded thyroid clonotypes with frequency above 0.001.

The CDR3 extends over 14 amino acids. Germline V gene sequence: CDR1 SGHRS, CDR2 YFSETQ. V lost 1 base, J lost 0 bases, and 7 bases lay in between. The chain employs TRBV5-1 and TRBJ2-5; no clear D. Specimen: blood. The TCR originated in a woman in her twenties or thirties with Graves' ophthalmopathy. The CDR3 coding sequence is TGCGCCAGCAGCTTGATAGGCTACCAAGAGACCCAGTACTTC. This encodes CASSLIGYQETQYF.